The 18 T cell receptor beta chains below all came from one sample that was sequenced in a study of response to subunit inactivated influenza vaccine. TCRdb fed the RT-PCR reads into MiXCR, producing one record per CDR3 protein. The sample has about 650,000 distinct CDR3 sequences, about 14% seen once; the top ten hold less than 8.5%. The material was PBMCs from blood, obtained 14 days before vaccination. These receptor sequences come from a man aged 50-59 years who received an inactivated influenza vaccine.

This chain joins TRBV2 and TRBJ1-1; D gene ambiguous. Trimming cost V 7 bases and J 1 base, with 10 bases left between them. The CDR3 extends over 13 amino acids. Germline loops: CDR1 SNHLY, CDR2 FYNNEI. CDR3 nucleotides: TGTGCCAGCAACCTGAAAAGGAACACTGAAGCTTTCTTT. Encoded protein: CASNLKRNTEAFF.

This chain uses TRBV12-5 with TRBJ2-5, with D possibly TRBD1 on 6 matching bases. CDR1 is LGHNT and CDR2 is FRNRAP in the germline V gene. This CDR3 comprises 13 residues. The V end was cut by 7 bases, the J end by 3 bases, with 12 bases between. CDR3 nucleotide sequence: TGTGCTAGTGCCCCAGGGGCCGAAGAGACCCAGTACTTC. Translating it yields CASAPGAEETQYF.

In its sample, this clonotype was seen a few times. The chain employs TRBV7-9 and TRBJ2-1; the D is unclear. Trimming cost V 2 bases and J 7 bases, with 12 bases left between them. The CDR3 totals 14 residues. CDR1 SEHNR and CDR2 FQNEAQ come from the germline V gene (reference sequence). The CDR3 DNA sequence: TGTGCCAGCAGCTTATTAGTTAGGAAGAATGAGCAGTTCTTC. As protein: CASSLLVRKNEQFF.

This chain connects TRBV4-3 to TRBJ2-3, with 7 bases aligning to TRBD1. This CDR3 region has 16 residues. Per germline, CDR1 LGHNA and CDR2 YSLEER. V gave up 1 base and J gave up 0 bases; unmatched junction bases: 4. As DNA, the CDR3 is TGCGCCAGCAGCCAAGGGACAGGCCCTAGCACAGATACGCAGTATTTT. This sequence encodes CASSQGTGPSTDTQYF.

The rearrangement joins TRBV4-1 to TRBJ2-3, with unresolved D. CDR1 is MGHRA, CDR2 YSYEKL, per germline. Between the trimmed V and J ends, which lost 4 bases and 3 bases, there was a span of 17 bases. The CDR3 is made up of 16 amino acids. The CDR3 region is CASSRDIGFGTDTQYF. The CDR3 DNA is TGCGCCAGCAGCCGCGATATCGGTTTTGGGACAGATACGCAGTATTTT.

V and J are TRBV20-1 and TRBJ1-4; maybe TRBD1 (5 bases). Trimming stripped 0 bases from V and 7 bases from J, with 12 bases between. CDR1 DFQATT and CDR2 SNEGSKA come from the germline V gene (reference sequence). The CDR3 sequence is 14 residues long. CDR3 sequence: CSARDPGEVEKLFF. In nucleotides, the CDR3 is TGCAGTGCTAGAGACCCGGGGGAGGTTGAAAAACTGTTTTTT.

The rearrangement uses TRBV19 and TRBJ2-1, with 8 bases fitting TRBD2. The CDR3 has 14 amino acids. V lost 7 bases to trimming and J lost 1 base; unmatched junction nucleotides: 3. The germline V gene encodes CDR1 LNHDA and CDR2 SQIVND (reference sequence). The CDR3 DNA follows: TGTGCCAGTAAAGCGGGAGAATCCTACAATGAGCAGTTCTTC. It encodes CASKAGESYNEQFF.

This clonotype was detected a few times. This chain links TRBV7-8 with TRBJ2-1; the D gene is possibly TRBD2 (6 bases). Germline V lookup: CDR1 SGHVS, CDR2 FQNEAQ. The CDR3 has 14 residues. Deletions cut 4 bases from V and 7 bases from J, with 14 bases between. The DNA of the CDR3 is TGTGCCAGCAGCTCCGAGGCGCGGGAAAATGAGCAGTTCTTC. Its protein product is CASSSEARENEQFF.

This clonotype was observed a handful of times. This chain uses TRBV20-1 with TRBJ2-5; D remains ambiguous. The germline gives CDR1 DFQATT, CDR2 SNEGSKA (reference sequence). This CDR3 has 12 residues. V lost 4 bases and J 0 bases, leaving 6 bases between the germline ends. CDR3 in DNA: TGCAGTGCTAAAGTGTACCAAGAGACCCAGTACTTC. It translates to CSAKVYQETQYF.

This clonotype was detected a few times. The rearrangement links TRBV5-1 to TRBJ1-2; no firm D call. Germline loops: CDR1 SGHRS, CDR2 YFSETQ. This CDR3 is built from 14 residues. V lost 4 bases and J lost 4, with 14 bases in between. CDR3 nucleotide sequence: TGCGCCAGCAGCCCGCCGGACGGACCCTATGGCTACACCTTC. Residues: CASSPPDGPYGYTF.

CDR3 protein: CASSLKGSTGELFF. The CDR3 DNA reads as TGTGCCAGCAGTTTAAAGGGATCCACCGGGGAGCTGTTTTTT. This chain uses TRBV12-3 or TRBV12-4 with TRBJ2-2; D ambiguous. The V gene lost 2 bases and the J gene lost 4 bases, with 8 bases spanning the gap. The CDR3 loop spans 14 amino acids.

CDR3 in amino acids: CASSHDRGGEQYF. CDR3 coding DNA: TGTGCCAGCAGCCACGACAGGGGAGGCGAGCAGTACTTC. The genes are TRBV7-8 and TRBJ2-7; 8 bases are a match to TRBD1. The CDR3 is made up of 13 amino acids. The V and J ends lost 5 bases and 6 bases, in that order; junction bases with no gene match: 6. In germline, CDR1 is SGHVS, CDR2 FQNEAQ. Looking up the rest from reference TRBV7-8 and TRBJ2-7 gives the full variable domain: GAGVSQSPRYKVAKRGQDVALRCDPISGHVSLFWYQQALGQGPEFLTYFQNEAQLDKSGLPSDRFFAERPEGSVSTLKIQRTQQEDSAVYLCASSHDRGGEQYFGPGTRLTVT.

This clonotype was seen a few times. The V and J genes are TRBV5-1 and TRBJ1-1; D unclear. This CDR3 is 15 amino acids long. Looked up from germline, CDR1 is SGHRS and CDR2 is YFSETQ. Trimming cost V 4 bases and J 1 base, with 14 bases left between them. The DNA of the CDR3 is TGCGCCAGCAGCCACCCCTCCCACCCGAACACTGAAGCTTTCTTT. This codes for CASSHPSHPNTEAFF.

The chain couples TRBV4-1 to TRBJ2-7; 11 nucleotides agree with TRBD2. CDR1 and CDR2 (germline): MGHRA, YSYEKL. The CDR3 is made up of 16 amino acids. After removal of 1 base from V and 2 bases from J, the junction contained 4 bases not matched to a gene. The DNA of the CDR3 is TGCGCCAGCAGCCAAGTGGCTAGCGGGGGGACCTACGAGCAGTACTTC. Amino acids: CASSQVASGGTYEQYF.

Ten or more counts support this clonotype. J is TRBJ2-7 and V is TRBV5-1; maybe TRBD2 (6 bases). CDR1 and CDR2 (germline): SGHRS, YFSETQ. Trimming removed 0 bases at V and 5 bases at J, with 12 bases between. The CDR3 length is 14 residues. CDR3 amino acids: CASSLDLPGDEQYF. CDR3 nucleotides: TGCGCCAGCAGCTTGGACCTCCCGGGGGACGAGCAGTACTTC.

This clonotype was seen more than once but under ten times. The chain links TRBV6-2 or TRBV6-3 to TRBJ1-5; D is unresolved. CDR1 MNHEY and CDR2 SVGEGT come from the germline V gene. The CDR3 sequence is 12 residues long. Trimming took 6 bases from V and 9 from J, leaving 12 bases between them. Written as DNA, the CDR3 is TGTGCCAGCAGCTTCCGGCTTGCGCCCCAGCATTTT. It is translated as CASSFRLAPQHF.

This clonotype was seen only a few times. Mismatch with germline at one junction end may stem from a read error. The V and J genes are TRBV7-9 and TRBJ1-1; 12 bases match TRBD1. The germline CDR1 and CDR2 sequences are SEHNR and FQNEAQ (reference sequence). This CDR3 contains 16 residues. CDR3 loop: CASSSTGTGGLPEAFF. In nucleotides, the CDR3 is TGTGCCAGCAGCTCAACCGGGACAGGGGGCCTCCCTGAGGCTTTCTTT.

The CDR3 region is CATSRSRGGGGQETQYF. Here the CDR3 DNA reads TGTGCCACCAGCAGATCCCGAGGCGGGGGGGGGCAAGAGACCCAGTACTTC. The chain uses TRBV15 and TRBJ2-5; 9 nucleotides agree with TRBD2. Trimming took 2 bases from V and 2 from J; bases not matched to a gene: 9. Per the germline V gene, CDR1 is LNHNV and CDR2 is YYDKDF (reference sequence). The CDR3 is 17 residues long.